The entry below describes one T cell receptor (beta chain). Its recognized antigen is unknown. Base quality data are lacking; no much larger clone is found one base away. Compared with germline, V lacks 5 bases and J lacks 10 bases; bases without a gene match: 7. Spanning cysteine to phenylalanine, the CDR3 consists of 13 amino acids. Left in the record is the CDR3 DNA by itself, 39 bases read in frame from the first base. From a lookup of the germline V gene, CDR1 and CDR2 are SNHLY and FYNNEI. This sample is drawn from a study of vaccination and CD4 T cells after COVID-19 (dated by TCRdb to 2022 to 2024). In the study overall: SARS-CoV-2 positivity had been established in the convalescent patients by nasal swab PCR, and mild disease was recorded in about 9 of these patients and severe disease in one. The convalescent cohort comprised six males and four females, including two Hispanic individuals, seven Caucasians, two Asians and one multiracial person. Two doses of either the Pfizer-BioNTech BNT162b2 vaccine (n=8) or the Moderna mRNA-1273 vaccine (n=2) were administered to participants. Post-COVID blood samples were collected from convalescent patients a median of around 100 days after diagnosis, with a range of roughly 30 to 161 days. Post-vaccine blood samples were collected a median of around 70 days after the second vaccine dose, ranging from roughly 12 to 241 days. Culture stimuli were overlapping spike peptide pools from SARS-CoV-2 and from the common cold coronaviruses HCoV-NL63, HCoV-OC43 and HCoV-229E. As controls, cultures received a CEFX viral epitope pool (the positive control), an HIV-1 Nef peptide pool (the negative control), or no peptide at all. The spike-specific CD4+ TCR repertoire was compared before and after mRNA vaccination in over nine COVID-19 convalescent patients and several infection-naive healthy vaccine recipients. Overall study results and their limits: In convalescent patients, a median about 86% of post-vaccine SARS-CoV-2-reactive clones were detected only after vaccination, suggesting vaccine-specific priming. In convalescent patients, nearly all vaccine-specific clones (304 of 307) were found to be mono-reactive for SARS-CoV-2 spike rather than cross-reactive with common cold coronaviruses. The median number of SARS-CoV-2-reactive clonotypes rose from 20 to 25 after infection to a few dozen after vaccination, but the change was not significant. Only a relatively small number of convalescent patients were included in the study, and early timepoints following natural infection were not analyzed.

The label giving this sample's treatment or condition can be read as: approximately nine-day PBMC culture with coronavirus spike peptide pools or control peptides (ViraFEST assay). The ViraFEST assay was used in the study, in which antigen-specific T cells were expanded with peptide pools and expanded clonotypes were subsequently identified by TCR sequencing. Positive SARS-CoV-2 PCR tests in the convalescent patients dated from March to December 2020, before Alpha, Beta and Delta variants emerged in the United States. Some 2 million PBMCs per well were cultured in IMDM with approximately 5% human AB serum and approximately 10 IU/ml IL-2, plus 10 ug/ml peptide pools. Half of the culture medium was replaced with fresh IL-2-containing medium on days 3 and 7. CD4+ T cells were isolated after 10 days of culture through negative selection using the EasySep CD4+ T cell isolation kit. PBMCs were separated from whole blood using Ficoll-Paque Plus gradient centrifugation and then either used fresh or cryopreserved at -140C. Culture conditions were generally each tested in triplicate wells.

Libraries were prepared through PCR. DNA from cultured CD4+ T cells underwent TCR sequencing with the Oncomine TCR Beta short-read assay at the Johns Hopkins FTIC core. The QIAamp micro DNA kit was used to extract genomic DNA from the cultured CD4+ T cells. The Oncomine TCR Beta libraries from cultured CD4+ T cells were pooled using unique dual indexes and then sequenced on an Illumina iSeq 100. As for the original processing: Non-productive sequences were removed, and CDR3s that did not start with C, did not end with F or W, or were shorter than 7 amino acids were discarded. Antigen-specific clonotypes were identified with the MANAFEST web application by comparing peptide-stimulated wells with reference and other culture wells. To be called positive, a clone needed an FDR below 0.05, an odds ratio above 5, and a productive frequency above 0.1% in at least two of three replicate wells. A clonotype was classed as cross-reactive if the clonotype showed significant expansion both in SARS-CoV-2 spike wells and in at least one common cold coronavirus spike condition. CDR3 homology was assessed with Levenshtein distances (stringdist) and unrooted phylogenetic trees (ape) in R version 3.6.1. TCRdb ran its own pipeline on the public reads, namely fastp trimming at Q25 and MiXCR clone calling, and kept in-frame beta chains. One record per CDR3 amino acid sequence lists the most common genes and DNA. What appears here as the V and J calls and clone size reflects TCRdb's work, not the paper's. This sample lists 15,000 to 20,000 distinct CDR3 sequences; 60% to 80% were detected once. Together, the top ten hold around 13% of the sample.

Rearrangement joined TRBV2 to TRBJ2-1; TRBD2 matches 8 bases in the middle. The sequence was obtained from a human donor who had recovered from COVID-19. The sample was CD4+ T cells from blood, cultured in vitro. The DNA is TGTGCCAGCAGTCCAGGACTAGCTAGGGAGCAGTTCTTC. Its protein product is CASSPGLAREQFF.